This T cell receptor (beta chain) was recorded in a study of cytomegalovirus exposure and HLA in healthy donors. It was with 60 Vbeta and 13 Jbeta primers that the PCR ran. The assay was immunoSEQ multiplex PCR, and TCRdb's table has in-frame clones only and misses some. The specimen's table records 50,000 to 55,000 clones. J was trimmed by 3 bases and V by 4 bases; bases with no gene match: 7. CDR1 and CDR2 (germline): SGDLS, YYNGEE. CDR3 size: 15 residues. Input material: PBMCs. This clonotype was obtained from a woman aged 55-69 years in good health and CMV-seropositive. The chain couples TRBV9 to TRBJ2-7, with 10 bases aligning to TRBD1. The CDR3 DNA reads as TGTGCCAGCAGCTCCTCCGGGACAGGGGTCTACGAGCAGTACTTC. It is translated as CASSSSGTGVYEQYF.